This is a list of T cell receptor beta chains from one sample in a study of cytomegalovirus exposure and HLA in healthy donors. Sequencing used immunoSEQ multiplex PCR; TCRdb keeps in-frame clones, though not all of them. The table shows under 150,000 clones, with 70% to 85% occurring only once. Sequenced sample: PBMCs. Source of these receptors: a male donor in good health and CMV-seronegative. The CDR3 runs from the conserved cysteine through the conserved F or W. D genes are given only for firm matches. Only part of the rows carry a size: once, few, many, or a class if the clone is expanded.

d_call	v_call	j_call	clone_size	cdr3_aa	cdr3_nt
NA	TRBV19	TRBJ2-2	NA	CASSGQGWTGELFF	TGTGCCAGTAGCGGGCAGGGGTGGACCGGGGAGCTGTTTTTT
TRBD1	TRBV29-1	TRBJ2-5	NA	CSGLLDRRETQYF	TGCAGCGGACTTCTGGACAGGAGGGAGACCCAGTACTTC
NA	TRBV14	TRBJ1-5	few	CASSQGGDQPQHF	TGTGCCAGCAGCCAGGGGGGGGATCAGCCCCAGCATTTT
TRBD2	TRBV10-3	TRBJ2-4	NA	CAISPRAGGGNIQYF	TGTGCCATCAGCCCCCGAGCGGGAGGAGGAAACATTCAGTACTTC
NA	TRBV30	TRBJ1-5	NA	CAWSVGQVTDYSNQPQHF	TGTGCCTGGAGTGTGGGTCAGGTTACCGATTATAGCAATCAGCCCCAGCATTTT
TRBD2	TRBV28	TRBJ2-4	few	CASTPGTTKNIQYF	TGTGCCAGCACACCCGGGACTACAAAAAACATTCAGTACTTC
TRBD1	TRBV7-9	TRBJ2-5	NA	CASSQTGDQYF	TGTGCCAGCAGTCAGACAGGGGACCAGTACTTC
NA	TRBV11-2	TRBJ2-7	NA	CASGYERDYEQYF	TGTGCCAGCGGCTATGAGCGCGACTACGAGCAGTACTTC
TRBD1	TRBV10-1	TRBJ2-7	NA	CASTDRGYEQYF	TGCGCCAGCACCGACAGGGGGTACGAGCAGTACTTC
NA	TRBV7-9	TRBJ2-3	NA	CSSSSERELDTQYF	TGTTCCAGCAGCTCCGAACGGGAGCTAGATACGCAGTATTTT
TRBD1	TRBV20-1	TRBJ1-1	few	CSAGDSREAFF	TGCAGTGCTGGGGACAGTAGGGAAGCTTTCTTT
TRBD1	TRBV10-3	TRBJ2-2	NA	CAISLGQVTNTGELFF	TGTGCCATCAGTTTGGGACAGGTTACGAACACCGGGGAGCTGTTTTTT
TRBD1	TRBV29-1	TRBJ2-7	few	CSAGLGQGTYEQYF	TGCAGCGCCGGGTTGGGACAGGGGACCTACGAGCAGTACTTC
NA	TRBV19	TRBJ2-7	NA	CASSIWAGEPYEQYF	TGTGCCAGTAGTATTTGGGCAGGGGAACCCTACGAGCAGTACTTC
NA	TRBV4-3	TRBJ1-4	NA	CASSQAAGATNEKLFF	TGCGCCAGCAGCCAAGCGGCAGGGGCAACTAATGAAAAACTGTTTTTT
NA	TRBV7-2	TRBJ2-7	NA	CASSLDAGPYEQYF	TGTGCCAGCAGCTTAGACGCGGGCCCCTACGAGCAGTACTTC
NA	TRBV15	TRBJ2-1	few	CATSRAASSGDHEQFF	TGTGCCACCAGCAGAGCGGCAAGCTCGGGAGATCATGAGCAGTTCTTC
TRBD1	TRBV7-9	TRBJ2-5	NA	CASSFNTGEETQYF	TGTGCCAGCAGTTTTAATACAGGGGAAGAGACCCAGTACTTC
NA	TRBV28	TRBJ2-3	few	CASKLALALTTDTQYF	TGTGCCAGCAAGTTGGCCCTAGCGCTAACCACAGATACGCAGTATTTT
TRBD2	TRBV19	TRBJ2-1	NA	CASRDYPGGEQFF	TGTGCCAGTCGGGACTATCCTGGGGGTGAGCAGTTCTTC
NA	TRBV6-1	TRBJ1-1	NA	CASSAGGTEAFF	TGTGCCAGCAGTGCAGGAGGGACTGAAGCTTTCTTT
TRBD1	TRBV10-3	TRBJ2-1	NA	CASRTGEGNEQFF	TGTGCCTCGAGGACAGGGGAAGGCAATGAGCAGTTCTTC
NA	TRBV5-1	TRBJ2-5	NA	CASAGASQETQYF	TGCGCCAGCGCAGGGGCTAGCCAAGAGACCCAGTACTTC
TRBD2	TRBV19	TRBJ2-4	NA	CASSYKGGTVAKNIQYF	TGTGCCAGTAGCTATAAGGGAGGGACCGTAGCCAAAAACATTCAGTACTTC
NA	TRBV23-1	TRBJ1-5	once	CASREGLRNQPQHF	TGCGCCAGCAGGGAGGGACTTCGGAATCAGCCCCAGCATTTT
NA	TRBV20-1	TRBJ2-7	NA	CSGQDNEQYF	TGCAGTGGACAGGACAACGAGCAGTACTTC
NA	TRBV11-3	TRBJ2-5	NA	CASSLAEEETQYF	TGTGCCAGCAGCTTAGCAGAGGAAGAGACCCAGTACTTC
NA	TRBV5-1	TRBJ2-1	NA	CASSLEGRGRGDEQFF	TGCGCCAGCAGCTTGGAAGGACGAGGGCGCGGGGATGAGCAGTTCTTC
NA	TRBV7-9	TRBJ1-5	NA	CASSGGVANQPQHF	TGTGCCAGCAGCGGAGGGGTGGCCAATCAGCCCCAGCATTTT
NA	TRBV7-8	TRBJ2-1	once	CASSLVPGSYNEQFF	TGTGCCAGCAGCTTAGTTCCGGGGTCGTACAATGAGCAGTTCTTC
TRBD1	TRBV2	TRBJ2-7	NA	CASQFWTGETYEQYF	TGTGCCAGCCAATTTTGGACAGGGGAAACCTACGAGCAGTACTTC
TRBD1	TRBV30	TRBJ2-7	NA	CAQGEWGYEQYF	TGTGCCCAGGGGGAGTGGGGATACGAGCAGTACTTC
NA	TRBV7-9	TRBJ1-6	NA	CASSWHLDSPLHF	TGTGCCAGCTCCTGGCACCTAGATTCACCCCTCCACTTT
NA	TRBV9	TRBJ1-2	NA	CASSGTGNGYTF	TGTGCCAGCAGCGGGACGGGGAATGGCTACACCTTC
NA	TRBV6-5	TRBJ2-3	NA	CASTGDMDTQYF	TGTGCCAGCACTGGGGACATGGATACGCAGTATTTT
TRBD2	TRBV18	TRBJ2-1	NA	CASSQPGTSPLNEQFF	TGTGCCAGCTCACAACCCGGGACTAGCCCCCTCAATGAGCAGTTCTTC
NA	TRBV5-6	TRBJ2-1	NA	CASSLASAYNEQFF	TGTGCCAGCAGCTTGGCTAGTGCCTACAATGAGCAGTTCTTC
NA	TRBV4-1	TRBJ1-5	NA	CASSQVSAQSNQPQHF	TGCGCCAGCAGCCAAGTAAGTGCACAGAGCAATCAGCCCCAGCATTTT
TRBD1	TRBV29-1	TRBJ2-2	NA	CSVYPRQGPHTGELFF	TGCAGCGTTTACCCGCGACAGGGCCCCCACACCGGGGAGCTGTTTTTT
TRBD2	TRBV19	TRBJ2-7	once	CASSTRLARDTEQYF	TGTGCCAGTAGTACCCGACTAGCGAGGGACACTGAGCAGTACTTC
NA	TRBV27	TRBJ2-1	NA	CASSLSASFNEQFF	TGTGCCAGCAGTTTATCTGCAAGCTTCAATGAGCAGTTCTTC
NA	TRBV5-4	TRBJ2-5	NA	CASSLDLGVQETQYF	TGTGCCAGCAGCTTGGACCTCGGGGTACAAGAGACCCAGTACTTC
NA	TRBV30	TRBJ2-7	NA	CAWSRRRAYEQYF	TGTGCCTGGAGTAGACGGAGGGCCTACGAGCAGTACTTC
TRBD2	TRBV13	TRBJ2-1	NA	CASSRAGYNEQFF	TGTGCCAGCAGCAGAGCGGGGTACAATGAGCAGTTCTTC
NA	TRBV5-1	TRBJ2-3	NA	CASSLVGSATDTQYF	TGCGCCAGCAGCTTGGTTGGCTCCGCCACAGATACGCAGTATTTT
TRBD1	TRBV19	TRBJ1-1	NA	CASARTGGANTEAFF	TGTGCCAGTGCCCGGACAGGGGGCGCGAACACTGAAGCTTTCTTT
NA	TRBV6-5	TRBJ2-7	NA	CASSYSNEQYF	TGTGCCAGCAGTTACTCGAACGAGCAGTACTTC
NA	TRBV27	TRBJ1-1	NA	CASSLLPPVNTNTEAFF	TGTGCCAGCAGTTTACTCCCTCCCGTAAACACGAACACTGAAGCTTTCTTT
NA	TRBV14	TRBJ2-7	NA	CASSPSYEQYF	TGTGCCAGCAGCCCGTCCTACGAGCAGTACTTC